This T cell receptor beta chain appears in the sequencing data of a study of blood T cell repertoires in COVID-19. Whole-study context: Material from acute and convalescent COVID-19 was sourced from the United States, Italy and Spain.

Here immunoSEQ multiplex PCR was the method, and the copy in TCRdb shows in-frame clones only, minus some. The table includes about 70,000 clones, roughly 76% detected once. The CDR3 extends over 15 amino acids. In germline, CDR1 is SGHRS, CDR2 YFSETQ. V gave up 2 bases and J gave up 0 bases, with 8 bases separating them. The rearrangement joins TRBV5-1 to TRBJ2-2, with D possibly being TRBD1 (6 bases). The receptor was derived from a woman between 65 and 79 years old with acute or convalescent COVID-19. Sequencing used peripheral blood. Written as DNA, the CDR3 is TGCGCCAGCAGCTTACAGGGTCCGAACACCGGGGAGCTGTTTTTT. This gives the protein CASSLQGPNTGELFF.